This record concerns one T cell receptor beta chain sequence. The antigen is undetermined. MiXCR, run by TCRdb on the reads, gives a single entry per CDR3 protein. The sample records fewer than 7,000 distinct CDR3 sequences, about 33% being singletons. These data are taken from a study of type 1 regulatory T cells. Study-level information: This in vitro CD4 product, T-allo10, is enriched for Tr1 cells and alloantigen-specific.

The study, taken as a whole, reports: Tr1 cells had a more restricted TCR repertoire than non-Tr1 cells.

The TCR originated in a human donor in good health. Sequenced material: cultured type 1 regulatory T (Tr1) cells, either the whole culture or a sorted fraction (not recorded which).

DNA of the CDR3: TGTGCCAGCAGAAGTCAGGGGGCCGGGGATACGCAGTATTTT. The encoded protein is CASRSQGAGDTQYF. The chain uses TRBV6-1 and TRBJ2-3; 8 bases map to TRBD1. The junction had 8 bases not matched to a gene; V was cut back by 6 bases and J by 6 bases. This CDR3 contains 14 residues. The germline CDR1 and CDR2 sequences are MNHNS and SASEGT.